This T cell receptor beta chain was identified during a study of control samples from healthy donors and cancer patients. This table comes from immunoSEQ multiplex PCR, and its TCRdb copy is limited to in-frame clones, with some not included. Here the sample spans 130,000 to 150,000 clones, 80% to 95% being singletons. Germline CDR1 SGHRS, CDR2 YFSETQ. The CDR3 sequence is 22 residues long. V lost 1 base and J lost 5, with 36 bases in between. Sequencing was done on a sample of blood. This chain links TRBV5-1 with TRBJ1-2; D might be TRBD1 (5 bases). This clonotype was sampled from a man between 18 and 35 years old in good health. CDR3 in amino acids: CASSLLGGIGLTILQVQYGYTF. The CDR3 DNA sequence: TGCGCCAGCAGCTTGTTGGGTGGGATCGGGTTGACTATTTTACAGGTGCAATATGGCTACACCTTC.